The 7 T cell receptor beta chains below come from one sample, sequenced in a study of T cells in Graves' hyperthyroidism and ophthalmopathy (dated by TCRdb to 2018 to 2020). Preparation of the library involved multiplex PCR. TCRdb lists the instrument as Illumina HiSeq 2000. The TCR beta CDR3 regions were amplified from RNA transcripts. A first-round RT-PCR of the TCR CDR3 used the HTBI primer set with the Qiagen OneStep RT-PCR kit. Through fastp at Q25 and MiXCR, TCRdb rebuilt clones from the public reads, retaining in-frame beta chains. One record per CDR3 amino acid sequence lists the most common genes and DNA. The sample data list hundreds of thousands of distinct CDR3 sequences, and 20% of these were observed just once. The top ten clones comprise roughly a third of the sample. What was sequenced was blood. These receptors came from a man between 25 and 39 years old with Graves' ophthalmopathy.

The genes are TRBV27 and TRBJ1-5, with D unclear. V was trimmed by 2 bases and J by 7 bases, leaving 15 bases between them. The CDR3 covers 15 residues. CDR1 is MNHEY, CDR2 SMNVEV, per germline (reference sequence). The CDR3 loop is CASSLMPTLGQPQHF. The CDR3 nucleotides read TGTGCCAGCAGTTTAATGCCCACCCTGGGGCAGCCCCAGCATTTT.

The chain has TRBV5-1 and TRBJ1-1, with 11 bases identical to TRBD1. The CDR3 has 16 amino acids. V trimming: 2 bases; J trimming: 1 base; junction bases outside the gene matches: 4. Germline lookup yields CDR1 SGHRS and CDR2 YFSETQ. CDR3 coding DNA: TGCGCCAGCAGCTTCCGGACAGGGGGCGCGAACACTGAAGCTTTCTTT. Amino acid sequence: CASSFRTGGANTEAFF.

This clonotype occurred many times. This chain uses TRBV3-1 with TRBJ2-1; 7 nucleotides agree with TRBD2. CDR3 size: 14 residues. V shed 1 base and J 6 bases; nucleotides not matched to a gene: 3. CDR1 is LGHDT, CDR2 YNNKEL, per germline (reference sequence). DNA for the CDR3: TGTGCCAGCAGCCAAGTCGCGGGAGCCAATGAGCAGTTCTTC. This gives the protein CASSQVAGANEQFF.

This clonotype has only a few counts. The rearrangement links TRBV28 to TRBJ1-4, with D hard to call. CDR1 is MDHEN, CDR2 SYDVKM, per germline. The CDR3 contains 15 residues. The V gene lost 8 bases and the J gene lost 2 bases, with 15 bases spanning the gap. The CDR3 protein is CASRLAGLTNEKLFF. The CDR3 DNA reads TGTGCCAGCCGATTGGCGGGTTTGACTAATGAAAAACTGTTTTTT.

This clonotype was seen at least ten times. The rearrangement joins TRBV11-2 to TRBJ2-1; 8 nucleotides align to TRBD1. V was clipped by 5 bases and J by 7 bases; unmatched bases: 7. Germline loops: CDR1 SGHAT, CDR2 FQNNGV. This CDR3 region has 14 residues. The CDR3 spells CASSAWTGRNEQFF. As DNA, the CDR3 is TGTGCCAGCAGCGCCTGGACAGGGCGTAATGAGCAGTTCTTC.

This clonotype was observed many times. The chain couples TRBV30 to TRBJ2-1; D gene uncertain. V lost 0 bases and J lost 6, with 12 bases in between. CDR3 size: 14 residues. CDR1 GTSNPN and CDR2 SVGIG come from the germline V gene (reference sequence). The CDR3 nucleotides read TGTGCCTGGAGTGTACAGTTAGTGCTCAATGAGCAGTTCTTC. It specifies CAWSVQLVLNEQFF. Looking up the rest from reference TRBV30 and TRBJ2-1 gives the full variable domain: SQTIHQWPATLVQPVGSPLSLECTVEGTSNPNLYWYRQAAGRGLQLLFYSVGIGQISSEVPQNLSASRPQDRQFILSSKKLLLSDSGFYLCAWSVQLVLNEQFFGPGTRLTVL.

The rearrangement uses TRBV12-3 or TRBV12-4 and TRBJ2-3, with D uncertain. This CDR3 has 13 amino acids. Deletions cut 7 bases from V and 1 base from J, with 9 bases between. The CDR3 region has the DNA TGTGCCAGCATGGGCCTAGGCACAGATACGCAGTATTTT. Amino acids: CASMGLGTDTQYF.